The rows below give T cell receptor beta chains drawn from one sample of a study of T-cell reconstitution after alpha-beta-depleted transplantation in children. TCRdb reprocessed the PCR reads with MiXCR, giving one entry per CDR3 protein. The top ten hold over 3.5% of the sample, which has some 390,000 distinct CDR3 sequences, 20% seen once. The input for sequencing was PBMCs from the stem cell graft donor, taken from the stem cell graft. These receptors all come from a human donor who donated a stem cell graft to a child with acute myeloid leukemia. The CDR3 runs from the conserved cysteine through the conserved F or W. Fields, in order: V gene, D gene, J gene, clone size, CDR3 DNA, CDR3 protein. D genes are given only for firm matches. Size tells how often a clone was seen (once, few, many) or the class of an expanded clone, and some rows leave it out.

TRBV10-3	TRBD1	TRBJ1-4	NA	TGTGCCATCAGTGAGGACAGGGGCCGGGAAAAACTGTTTTTT	CAISEDRGREKLFF
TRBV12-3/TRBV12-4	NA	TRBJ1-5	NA	TGTGCCAGCACCAATCAGGGGCCTTGGCAGCCCCAGCATTTT	CASTNQGPWQPQHF
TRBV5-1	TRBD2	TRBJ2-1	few	TGCGCCAGCAGCCTCGGACTAGCGGGAGAATCAGCCAATGAGCAGTTCTTC	CASSLGLAGESANEQFF
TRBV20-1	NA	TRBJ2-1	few	TGCAGTGCTAGAGATCTCTCGGGGACGGCCTACAATGAGCAGTTCTTC	CSARDLSGTAYNEQFF
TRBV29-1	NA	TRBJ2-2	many	TGCAGCGTTGATAGCAGCGATCCGAACACCGGGGAGCTGTTTTTT	CSVDSSDPNTGELFF
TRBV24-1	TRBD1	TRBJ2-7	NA	TGTGCCACCAGTGACTCAAGACAGGGCCTATACGAGCAGTACTTC	CATSDSRQGLYEQYF
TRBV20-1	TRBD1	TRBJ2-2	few	TGCTTCGGGCTCCCGGGACAGGGAGCTCCGGACACCGGGGAGCTGTTTTTT	CFGLPGQGAPDTGELFF
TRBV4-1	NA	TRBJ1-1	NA	TGCGCCAGCAGCCGTCGGGTCGGCACTGAAGCTTTCTTT	CASSRRVGTEAFF
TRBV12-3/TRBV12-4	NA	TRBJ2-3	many	TGTGCCAGCATCCTCCGGGGTTTCACAGATACGCAGTATTTT	CASILRGFTDTQYF
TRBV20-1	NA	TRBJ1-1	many	TGCAGTGCTAGTCAGGGATCGGGCACTGAAGCTTTCTTT	CSASQGSGTEAFF
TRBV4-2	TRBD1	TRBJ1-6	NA	TGTGCCAGCAGCCAAGAAAGGACAGGGGGTTCACCCCTCCACTTT	CASSQERTGGSPLHF
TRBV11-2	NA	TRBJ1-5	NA	TGTGCCAGCAGCTTAGTCGCTGACCAGCCCCAGCATTTT	CASSLVADQPQHF
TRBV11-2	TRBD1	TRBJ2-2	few	TGTGCCAGCAGGGGACAGGGGGCGAGGACCGGGGAGCTGTTTTTT	CASRGQGARTGELFF
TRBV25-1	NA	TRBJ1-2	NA	TGTGCCAGCAGTGGGGGGGCACATGGCTACACCTTC	CASSGGAHGYTF
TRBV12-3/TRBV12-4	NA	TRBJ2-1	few	TGTGCCAGCAGTTTACCTCGGATAGGAGACAATGGCAATGAGCAGTTCTTC	CASSLPRIGDNGNEQFF
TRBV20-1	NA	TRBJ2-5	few	TGCAGTGCCGATTTAGAGACCCAGTACTTC	CSADLETQYF
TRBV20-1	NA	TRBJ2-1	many	TGCAGTGCTAGGGGACTCGGGGGGCAGTTCTTC	CSARGLGGQFF
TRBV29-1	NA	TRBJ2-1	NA	TGCAGCGTTGAACAGGGCCTCTTC	CSVEQGLF
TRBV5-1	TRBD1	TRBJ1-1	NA	TGCGCCAGCAGCCAGGGACAGAGGAACACTGAAGCTTTCTTT	CASSQGQRNTEAFF
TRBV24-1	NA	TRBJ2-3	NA	TGTGCCACCAGTGATTCGGGACCTCTGGGGTTCACAGATACGCAGTATTTT	CATSDSGPLGFTDTQYF
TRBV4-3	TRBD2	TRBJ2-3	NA	TGCGCCAGCAGCCAAGGGCGGGAGCGGATAGATACGCAGTATTTT	CASSQGRERIDTQYF
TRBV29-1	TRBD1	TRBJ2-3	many	TGCAGCGTCCCCAGGGGGCTAATTGGATCAGATACGCAGTATTTT	CSVPRGLIGSDTQYF
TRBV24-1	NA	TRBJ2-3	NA	TGTGCCACCTTGGGTGATACAGATACGCAGTATTTT	CATLGDTDTQYF
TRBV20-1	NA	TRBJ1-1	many	TGCAGTGCTAACAGACAAGGGGCGGCTAACACTGAAGCTTTCTTT	CSANRQGAANTEAFF
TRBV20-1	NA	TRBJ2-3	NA	TGCAGTGCTGGCCCCGGGGGGCGGGCGCGGTATTTT	CSAGPGGRARYF
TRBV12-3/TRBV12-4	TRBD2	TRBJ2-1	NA	TGTGCCAGCAGCCCTCTAGCGGGAGGGCCGGGAGAGCAGTTCTTC	CASSPLAGGPGEQFF